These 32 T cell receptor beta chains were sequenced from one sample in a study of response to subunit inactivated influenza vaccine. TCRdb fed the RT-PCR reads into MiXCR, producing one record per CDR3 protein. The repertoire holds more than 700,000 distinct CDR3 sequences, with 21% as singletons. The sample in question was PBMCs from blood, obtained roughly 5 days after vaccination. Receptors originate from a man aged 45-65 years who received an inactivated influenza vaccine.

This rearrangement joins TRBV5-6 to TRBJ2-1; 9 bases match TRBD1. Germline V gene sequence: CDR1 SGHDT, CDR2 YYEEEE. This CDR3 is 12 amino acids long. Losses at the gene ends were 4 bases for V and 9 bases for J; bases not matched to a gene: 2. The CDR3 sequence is CASSRDRVEQFF. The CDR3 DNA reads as TGTGCCAGCAGCCGGGACAGGGTTGAGCAGTTCTTC.

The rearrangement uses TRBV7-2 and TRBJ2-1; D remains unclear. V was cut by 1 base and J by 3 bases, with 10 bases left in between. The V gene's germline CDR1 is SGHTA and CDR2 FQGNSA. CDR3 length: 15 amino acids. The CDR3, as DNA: TGTGCCAGCAGCTTAGATTGGCAGAACTACAATGAGCAGTTCTTC. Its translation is CASSLDWQNYNEQFF.

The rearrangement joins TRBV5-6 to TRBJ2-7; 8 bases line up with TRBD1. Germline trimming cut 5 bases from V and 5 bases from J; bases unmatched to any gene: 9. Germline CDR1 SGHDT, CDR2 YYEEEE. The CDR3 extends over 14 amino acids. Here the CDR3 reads CASSSSGQVHEQYF. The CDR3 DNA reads TGTGCCAGCAGTTCCTCGGGACAGGTACACGAGCAGTACTTC. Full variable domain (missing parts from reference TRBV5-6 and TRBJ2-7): DAGVTQSPTHLIKTRGQQVTLRCSPKSGHDTVSWYQQALGQGPQFIFQYYEEEERQRGNFPDRFSGHQFPNYSSELNVNALLLGDSALYLCASSSSGQVHEQYFGPGTRLTVT.

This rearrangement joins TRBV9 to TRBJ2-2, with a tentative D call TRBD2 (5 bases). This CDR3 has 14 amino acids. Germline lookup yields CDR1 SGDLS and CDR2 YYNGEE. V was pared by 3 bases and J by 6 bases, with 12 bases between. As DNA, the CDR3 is TGTGCCAGCAGCGGGGGAGTATGGCCCGGGGAGCTGTTTTTT. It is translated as CASSGGVWPGELFF.

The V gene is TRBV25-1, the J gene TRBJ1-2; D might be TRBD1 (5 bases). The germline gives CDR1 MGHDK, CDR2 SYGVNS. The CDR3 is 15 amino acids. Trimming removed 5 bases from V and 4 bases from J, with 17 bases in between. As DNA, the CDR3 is TGTGCCAGCAGTCCAAACTGGGGGGTCCGCTATGGCTACACCTTC. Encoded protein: CASSPNWGVRYGYTF.

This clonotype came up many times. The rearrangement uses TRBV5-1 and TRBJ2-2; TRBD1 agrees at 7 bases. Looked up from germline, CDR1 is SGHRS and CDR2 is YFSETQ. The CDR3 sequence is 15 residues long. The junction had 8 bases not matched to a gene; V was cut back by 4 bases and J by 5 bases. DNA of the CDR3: TGCGCCAGCAGCGTTCCTACAGGGGTAACCGGGGAGCTGTTTTTT. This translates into CASSVPTGVTGELFF. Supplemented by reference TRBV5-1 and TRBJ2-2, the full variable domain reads KAGVTQTPRYLIKTRGQQVTLSCSPISGHRSVSWYQQTPGQGLQFLFEYFSETQRNKGNFPGRFSGRQFSNSRSEMNVSTLELGDSALYLCASSVPTGVTGELFFGEGSRLTVL.

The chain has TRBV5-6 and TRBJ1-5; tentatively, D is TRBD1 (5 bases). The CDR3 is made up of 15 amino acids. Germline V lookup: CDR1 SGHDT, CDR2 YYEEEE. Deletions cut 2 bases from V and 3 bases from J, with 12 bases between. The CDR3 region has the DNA TGTGCCAGCAGCTTCAATAGGGGAATCAATCAGCCCCAGCATTTT. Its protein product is CASSFNRGINQPQHF.

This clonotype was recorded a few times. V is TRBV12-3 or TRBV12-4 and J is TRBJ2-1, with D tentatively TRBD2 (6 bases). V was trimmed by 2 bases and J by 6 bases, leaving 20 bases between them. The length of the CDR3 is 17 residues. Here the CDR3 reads CASSLSTSRLVSNEQFF. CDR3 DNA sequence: TGTGCCAGCAGTTTATCGACATCTAGACTAGTATCCAATGAGCAGTTCTTC.

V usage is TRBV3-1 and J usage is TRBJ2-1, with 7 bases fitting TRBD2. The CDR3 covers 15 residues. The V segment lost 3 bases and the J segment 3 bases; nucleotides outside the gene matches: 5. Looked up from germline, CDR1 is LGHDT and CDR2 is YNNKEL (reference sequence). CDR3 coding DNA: TGTGCCAGCAGCCAGCAGGGACTACACTACAATGAGCAGTTCTTC. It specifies CASSQQGLHYNEQFF.

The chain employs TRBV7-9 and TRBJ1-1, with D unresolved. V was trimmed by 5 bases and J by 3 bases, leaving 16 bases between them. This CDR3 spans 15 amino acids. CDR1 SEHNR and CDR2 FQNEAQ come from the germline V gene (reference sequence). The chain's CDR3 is CASSQLNRADTEAFF. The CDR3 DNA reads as TGTGCCAGCAGCCAACTGAATCGCGCGGACACTGAAGCTTTCTTT.

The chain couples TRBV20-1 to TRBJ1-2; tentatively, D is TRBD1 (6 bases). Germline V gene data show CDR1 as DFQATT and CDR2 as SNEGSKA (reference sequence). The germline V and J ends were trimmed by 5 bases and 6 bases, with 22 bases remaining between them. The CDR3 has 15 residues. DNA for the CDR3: TGCAGTGCTTCGGCGGTAGGGGGACGAGCGGATGGCTACACCTTC. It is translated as CSASAVGGRADGYTF.

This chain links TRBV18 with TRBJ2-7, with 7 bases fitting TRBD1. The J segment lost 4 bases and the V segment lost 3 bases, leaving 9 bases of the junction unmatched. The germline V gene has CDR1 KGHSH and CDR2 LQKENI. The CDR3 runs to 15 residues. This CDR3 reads CASSPSGTVGYEQYF. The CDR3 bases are TGTGCCAGCTCACCCTCCGGGACAGTCGGGTACGAGCAGTACTTC.

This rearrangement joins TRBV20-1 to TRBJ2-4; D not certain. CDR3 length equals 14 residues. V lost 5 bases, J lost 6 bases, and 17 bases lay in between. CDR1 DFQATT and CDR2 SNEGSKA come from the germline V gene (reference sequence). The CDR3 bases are TGCAGTGCTTCCTACTTGGTCCCGGGAAACATTCAGTACTTC. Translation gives CSASYLVPGNIQYF.

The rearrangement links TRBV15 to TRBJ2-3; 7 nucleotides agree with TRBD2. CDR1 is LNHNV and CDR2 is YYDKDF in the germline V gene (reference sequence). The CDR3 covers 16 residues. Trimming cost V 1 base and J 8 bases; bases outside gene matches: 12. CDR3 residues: CATSRGDFHPGGTQYF. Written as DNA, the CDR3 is TGTGCCACCAGCAGAGGTGACTTTCACCCGGGAGGTACGCAGTATTTT.

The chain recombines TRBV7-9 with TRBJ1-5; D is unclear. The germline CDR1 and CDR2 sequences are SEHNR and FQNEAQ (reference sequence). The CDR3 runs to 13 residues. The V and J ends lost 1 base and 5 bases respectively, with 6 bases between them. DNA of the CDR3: TGTGCCAGCAGCTTAGATGCGGATCAGCCCCAGCATTTT. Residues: CASSLDADQPQHF.

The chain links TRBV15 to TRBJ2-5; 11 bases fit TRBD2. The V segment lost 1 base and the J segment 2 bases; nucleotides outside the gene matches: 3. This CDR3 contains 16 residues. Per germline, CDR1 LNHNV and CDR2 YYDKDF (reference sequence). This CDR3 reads CATSRAGTSGQETQYF. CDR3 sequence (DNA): TGTGCCACCAGCAGAGCGGGGACTAGCGGACAAGAGACCCAGTACTTC. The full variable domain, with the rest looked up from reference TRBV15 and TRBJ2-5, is DAMVIQNPRYQVTQFGKPVTLSCSQTLNHNVMYWYQQKSSQAPKLLFHYYDKDFNNEADTPDNFQSRRPNTSFCFLDIRSPGLGDTAMYLCATSRAGTSGQETQYFGPGTRLLVL.

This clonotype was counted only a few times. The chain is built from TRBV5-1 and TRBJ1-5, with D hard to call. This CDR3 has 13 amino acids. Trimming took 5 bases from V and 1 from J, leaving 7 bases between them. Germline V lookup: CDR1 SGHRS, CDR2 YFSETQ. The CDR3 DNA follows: TGCGCCAGCAGTGAGCGCAGCAATCAGCCCCAGCATTTT. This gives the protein CASSERSNQPQHF. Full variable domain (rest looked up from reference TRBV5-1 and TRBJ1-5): KAGVTQTPRYLIKTRGQQVTLSCSPISGHRSVSWYQQTPGQGLQFLFEYFSETQRNKGNFPGRFSGRQFSNSRSEMNVSTLELGDSALYLCASSERSNQPQHFGDGTRLSIL.

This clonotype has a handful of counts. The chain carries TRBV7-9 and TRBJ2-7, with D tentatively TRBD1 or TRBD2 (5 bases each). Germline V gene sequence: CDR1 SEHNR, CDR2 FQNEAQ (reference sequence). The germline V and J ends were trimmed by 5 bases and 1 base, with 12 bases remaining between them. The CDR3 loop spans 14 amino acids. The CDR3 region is CASSGHRDSYEQYF. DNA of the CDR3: TGTGCCAGCAGCGGACACCGGGATTCCTACGAGCAGTACTTC.

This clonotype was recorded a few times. This CDR3 reads CASSQVSGGAGEQYF. The CDR3 nucleotides are TGCGCCAGCAGCCAAGTGTCAGGGGGCGCGGGGGAGCAGTACTTC. This chain links TRBV4-3 with TRBJ2-7, with 8 bases lining up with TRBD1. Germline V gene data show CDR1 as LGHNA and CDR2 as YSLEER. The CDR3 runs 15 residues. Germline trimming cut 1 base from V and 7 bases from J; bases unmatched to any gene: 9.

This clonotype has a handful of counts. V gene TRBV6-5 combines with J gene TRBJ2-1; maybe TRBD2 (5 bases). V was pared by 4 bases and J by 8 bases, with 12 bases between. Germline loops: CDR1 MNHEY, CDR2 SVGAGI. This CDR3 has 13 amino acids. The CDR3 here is CASSSPLAYEQFF. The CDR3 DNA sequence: TGTGCCAGCAGTTCCCCCCTAGCCTATGAGCAGTTCTTC.

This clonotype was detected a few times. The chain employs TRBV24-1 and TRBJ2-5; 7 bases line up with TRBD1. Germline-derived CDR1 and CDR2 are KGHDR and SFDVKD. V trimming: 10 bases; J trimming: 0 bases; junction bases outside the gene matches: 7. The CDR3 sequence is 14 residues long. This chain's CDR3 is CATSPGQHQETQYF. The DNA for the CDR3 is TGTGCCACTTCTCCGGGACAGCACCAAGAGACCCAGTACTTC.

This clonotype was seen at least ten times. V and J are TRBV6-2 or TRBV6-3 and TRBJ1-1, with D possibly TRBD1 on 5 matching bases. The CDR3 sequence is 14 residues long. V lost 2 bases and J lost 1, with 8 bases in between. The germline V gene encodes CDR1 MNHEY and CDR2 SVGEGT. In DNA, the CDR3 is TGTGCCAGCAGTTACCTTACAGGGAACACTGAAGCTTTCTTT. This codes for CASSYLTGNTEAFF.

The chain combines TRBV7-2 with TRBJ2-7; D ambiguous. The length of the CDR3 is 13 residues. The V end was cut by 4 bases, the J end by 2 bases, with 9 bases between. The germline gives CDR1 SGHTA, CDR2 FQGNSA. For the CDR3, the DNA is TGTGCCAGCAGCTCCCTGACTGCCTACGAGCAGTACTTC. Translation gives CASSSLTAYEQYF. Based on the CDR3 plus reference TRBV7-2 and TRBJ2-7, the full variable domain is GAGVSQSPSNKVTEKGKDVELRCDPISGHTALYWYRQSLGQGLEFLIYFQGNSAPDKSGLPSDRFSAERTGGSVSTLTIQRTQQEDSAVYLCASSSLTAYEQYFGPGTRLTVT.

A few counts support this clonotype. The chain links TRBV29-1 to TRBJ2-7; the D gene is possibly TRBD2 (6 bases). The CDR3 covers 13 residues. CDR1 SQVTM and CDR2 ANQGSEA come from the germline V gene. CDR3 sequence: CNRDVEGTYEQYF. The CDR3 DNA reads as TGCAACCGTGACGTGGAGGGAACCTACGAGCAGTACTTC.

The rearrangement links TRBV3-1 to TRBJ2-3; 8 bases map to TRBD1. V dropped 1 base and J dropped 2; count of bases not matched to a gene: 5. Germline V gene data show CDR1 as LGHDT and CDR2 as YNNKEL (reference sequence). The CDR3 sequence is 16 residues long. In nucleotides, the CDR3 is TGTGCCAGCAGCCAAGGGACAGGGAGTGCCACAGATACGCAGTATTTT. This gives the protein CASSQGTGSATDTQYF.

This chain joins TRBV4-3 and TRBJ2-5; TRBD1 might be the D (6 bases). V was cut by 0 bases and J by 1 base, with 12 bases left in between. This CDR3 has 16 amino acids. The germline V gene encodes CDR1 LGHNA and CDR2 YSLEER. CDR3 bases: TGCGCCAGCAGCCAAGACTCGGGCAGGGGCCAAGAGACCCAGTACTTC. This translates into CASSQDSGRGQETQYF.

CDR3 nucleotides: TGTGCCAGCAGCATAGGGACAGAACTCTACGAGCAGTACTTC. This encodes CASSIGTELYEQYF. This rearrangement joins TRBV11-2 to TRBJ2-7; 7 positions agree with TRBD1. The CDR3 consists of 14 residues. Germline CDR1 reads SGHAT; CDR2 reads FQNNGV. The ends lost 5 bases at V and 3 bases at J; junction bases unmatched: 7.

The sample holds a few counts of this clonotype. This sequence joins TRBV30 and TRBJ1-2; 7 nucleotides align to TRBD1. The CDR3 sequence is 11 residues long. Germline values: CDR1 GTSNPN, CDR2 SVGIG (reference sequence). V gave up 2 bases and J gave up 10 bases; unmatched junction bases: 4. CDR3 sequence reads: CAWSRDSAYTF. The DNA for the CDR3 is TGTGCCTGGAGTAGGGACAGTGCCTACACCTTC.

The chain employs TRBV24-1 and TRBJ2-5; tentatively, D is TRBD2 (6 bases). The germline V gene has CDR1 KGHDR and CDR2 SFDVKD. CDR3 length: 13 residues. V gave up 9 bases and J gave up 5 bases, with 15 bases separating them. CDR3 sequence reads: CATRRAAGETQYF. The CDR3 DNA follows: TGTGCCACCCGGAGGGCGGCGGGCGAGACCCAGTACTTC.

The CDR3 DNA reads as TGCGCCAGCAGTGAGTTCACAGGGAGATCCGAAGCTGGGGCCAACGTCCTGACTTTC. Amino acid sequence: CASSEFTGRSEAGANVLTF. The rearrangement uses TRBV10-2 and TRBJ2-6; a weak D match, TRBD1 (6 bases). Deletions cut 1 base from V and 2 bases from J, with 18 bases between. Germline values: CDR1 WSHSY, CDR2 SAAADI. CDR3 length equals 19 residues.

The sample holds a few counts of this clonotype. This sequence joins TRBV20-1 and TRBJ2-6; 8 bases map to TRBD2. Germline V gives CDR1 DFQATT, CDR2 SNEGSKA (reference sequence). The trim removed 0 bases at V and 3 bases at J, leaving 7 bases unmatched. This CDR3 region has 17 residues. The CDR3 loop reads CSARDGSGSSGANVLTF. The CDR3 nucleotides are TGCAGTGCTAGAGACGGGAGCGGGAGTAGTGGGGCCAACGTCCTGACTTTC.

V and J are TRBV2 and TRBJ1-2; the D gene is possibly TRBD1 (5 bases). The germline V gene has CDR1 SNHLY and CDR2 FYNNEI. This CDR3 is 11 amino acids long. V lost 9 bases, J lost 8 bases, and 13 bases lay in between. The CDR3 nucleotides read TGTGCCAGTGGGGCAGGGATCGGCTACACCTTC. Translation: CASGAGIGYTF.